The subject of this entry is one T cell receptor (beta chain). This sample is part of a study of blood T cell repertoires in COVID-19. On the study more broadly: Samples representing acute and convalescent COVID-19 were sourced from the United States, Italy and Spain.

Trimming took 2 bases from V and 3 from J, leaving 18 bases between them. CDR3 size: 16 residues. The assay was immunoSEQ multiplex PCR, and TCRdb's table has in-frame clones only and misses some. The sample lists under 350,000 clones, 65% to 90% occurring once. The participants were between roughly 18 and 89 years old and came from fewer than 25 US areas. This sequence joins TRBV5-7 and TRBJ2-7; perhaps TRBD2 as D (5 bases). TRBV5-7 is an ORF; its function is uncertain. This sequence originates from a man aged 25-40 years who had recovered from COVID-19. Material for sequencing was PBMCs or T cells enriched from blood (not recorded which). CDR3 sequence: CASSLLIGGRRYEQYF. CDR3 nucleotides: TGTGCCAGCAGCTTACTCATCGGAGGACGGCGCTACGAGCAGTACTTC.